Presented here are 23 T cell receptor beta chains from one specimen sequenced in a study of blood T cell repertoires in COVID-19. The data were produced by immunoSEQ multiplex PCR, yet TCRdb's version contains in-frame clones alone and is incomplete. Here the sample spans 20,000 to 25,000 clones, roughly 76% being singletons. Sequences were obtained from peripheral blood. Receptors originate from a woman at least 80 years old with acute or convalescent COVID-19.

This rearrangement joins TRBV5-1 to TRBJ2-2; no clear D gene. Germline values: CDR1 SGHRS, CDR2 YFSETQ. The CDR3 is made up of 11 amino acids. The V end was cut by 4 bases, the J end by 8 bases, with 6 bases between. The CDR3 bases are TGCGCCAGCAGCGTTTCTGGGGAGCTGTTTTTT. Translating it yields CASSVSGELFF.

The CDR3 sequence is CASSLAYGGYNEQFF. CDR3 nucleotides: TGTGCCAGCAGCTTAGCGTACGGGGGGTACAATGAGCAGTTCTTC. This chain joins TRBV7-9 and TRBJ2-1; 7 bases agree with TRBD2. CDR1 SEHNR and CDR2 FQNEAQ come from the germline V gene (reference sequence). V was pared by 0 bases and J by 4 bases, with 3 bases of the junction left unmatched. The CDR3 length is 15 residues.

The chain is built from TRBV19 and TRBJ2-3; no clear D. The ends were cut back, 7 bases at V and 5 bases at J, with 10 bases in the middle. The V gene's germline CDR1 is LNHDA and CDR2 SQIVND (reference sequence). The CDR3 consists of 12 residues. Written as DNA, the CDR3 is TGTGCCAGTAATCTTTCAGGAGATACGCAGTATTTT. It specifies CASNLSGDTQYF.

The V and J genes are TRBV5-1 and TRBJ1-4; TRBD1 might be the D (6 bases). The germline gives CDR1 SGHRS, CDR2 YFSETQ. CDR3 length: 14 residues. V shed 3 bases and J shed 7 bases, with 13 bases lying between them. CDR3 DNA sequence: TGCGCCAGCAGCTCACAGGGTGTGGGTGAAAAACTGTTTTTT. As protein: CASSSQGVGEKLFF.

The chain employs TRBV18 and TRBJ1-2; 8 bases agree with TRBD1. In germline, CDR1 is KGHSH, CDR2 LQKENI. The CDR3 covers 13 residues. V gave up 2 bases and J gave up 4 bases; unmatched junction bases: 0. DNA for the CDR3: TGTGCCAGCTCACCAGACAGGGGCTATGGCTACACCTTC. Protein: CASSPDRGYGYTF.

The chain is built from TRBV4-1 and TRBJ2-3; 10 bases agree with TRBD2. The CDR3 consists of 17 residues. Germline V lookup: CDR1 MGHRA, CDR2 YSYEKL. V shed 0 bases, J shed 5 bases, and the junction held 8 bases outside the gene matches. For the CDR3, the DNA is TGCGCCAGCAGCCAAGAAATAACTAGCGGGATGGGAGATACGCAGTATTTT. It yields the protein CASSQEITSGMGDTQYF.

J is TRBJ1-6 and V is TRBV7-8, with 7 positions matching TRBD1. The CDR3 has 14 amino acids. The V and J ends lost 5 bases and 7 bases, in that order; junction bases with no gene match: 5. Germline V gene sequence: CDR1 SGHVS, CDR2 FQNEAQ. In DNA form, the CDR3 reads TGTGCCAGCAGCCAAACAGGGGAAAATTCACCCCTCCACTTT. It yields the protein CASSQTGENSPLHF.

CDR3 nucleotide sequence: TGTGCCTGGGGCTCGCGAGGGATCTACTATGGCTACACCTTC. It yields the protein CAWGSRGIYYGYTF. This chain links TRBV30 with TRBJ1-2; D is ambiguous. Germline V CDR1 and CDR2: GTSNPN, SVGIG (reference sequence). The ends were cut back, 5 bases at V and 3 bases at J, with 16 bases in the middle. The CDR3 sequence is 14 residues long.

A single count supports this clone. The V call is TRBV18, the J call TRBJ2-2, with D hard to call. CDR3 length: 17 amino acids. CDR1 KGHSH and CDR2 LQKENI come from the germline V gene. The V end was cut by 2 bases, the J end by 0 bases, with 13 bases between. The CDR3 DNA sequence: TGTGCCAGCTCACCATTCTCCGAGGCCGCGAACACCGGGGAGCTGTTTTTT. The encoded protein is CASSPFSEAANTGELFF. Together with reference TRBV18 and TRBJ2-2, the CDR3 gives the full variable domain: NAGVMQNPRHLVRRRGQEARLRCSPMKGHSHVYWYRQLPEEGLKFMVYLQKENIIDESGMPKERFSAEFPKEGPSILRIQQVVRGDSAAYFCASSPFSEAANTGELFFGEGSRLTVL.

V and J are TRBV5-1 and TRBJ1-1, with D unresolved. V lost 1 base, J lost 1 base, and 11 bases lay in between. CDR1 is SGHRS, CDR2 YFSETQ, per germline. The CDR3 is made up of 15 amino acids. Here the CDR3 reads CASSLNLGGNTEAFF. CDR3 bases: TGCGCCAGCAGCTTGAACCTCGGCGGGAACACTGAAGCTTTCTTT.

The table lists this clone with a count of one. The genes are TRBV10-1 and TRBJ2-2; TRBD1 agrees at 8 bases. In germline, CDR1 is WNHNN, CDR2 SYGVQD (reference sequence). This CDR3 contains 17 residues. After removal of 4 bases from V and 3 bases from J, the junction contained 10 bases not matched to a gene. As DNA, the CDR3 is TGCGCCAGCAGTGGTACAGCCAGGGGGCGAGACACCGGGGAGCTGTTTTTT. It specifies CASSGTARGRDTGELFF.

The J gene is TRBJ1-1, the V gene TRBV7-2; 8 nucleotides align to TRBD1. CDR1 and CDR2 from the germline V gene are SGHTA and FQGNSA. V was pared by 5 bases and J by 0 bases, with 5 bases of the junction left unmatched. The CDR3 extends over 15 amino acids. CDR3 loop: CASSVPGQVNTEAFF. The CDR3 bases are TGTGCCAGCAGCGTACCGGGACAGGTGAACACTGAAGCTTTCTTT.

The chain joins TRBV30 to TRBJ1-4; the D gene is possibly TRBD1 (5 bases). Germline V gene lookup returns CDR1 GTSNPN and CDR2 SVGIG (reference sequence). V was clipped by 8 bases and J by 3 bases, with 22 bases between them. The CDR3 is made up of 16 amino acids. CDR3 in DNA: TGTGCCCTACTGACACCAGGGATGGCAGCTAATGAAAAACTGTTTTTT. It yields the protein CALLTPGMAANEKLFF.

This chain joins TRBV4-1 and TRBJ1-2, with 10 nucleotides matching TRBD1. CDR3 length equals 15 residues. CDR1 and CDR2 from the germline V gene are MGHRA and YSYEKL. V shed 4 bases, J shed 4 bases, and the junction held 6 bases outside the gene matches. This CDR3 is CASSPRDRGPYGYTF. In nucleotides, the CDR3 is TGCGCCAGCAGCCCCCGGGACAGGGGACCCTATGGCTACACCTTC.

CDR3 bases: TGCGCCAGCAGCTTGTCCAGGGGGCAGGGTACTGAAGCTTTCTTT. Amino acid sequence: CASSLSRGQGTEAFF. V and J are TRBV5-1 and TRBJ1-1, with 8 bases lining up with TRBD1. Germline CDR1 SGHRS, CDR2 YFSETQ. There are 15 residues in the CDR3. Germline trimming cut 1 base from V and 5 bases from J; bases unmatched to any gene: 7.

The rearrangement links TRBV12-3 or TRBV12-4 to TRBJ1-1; D might be TRBD1 (6 bases). The CDR3 spans 13 residues. V shed 9 bases and J shed 6 bases, with 17 bases lying between them. This CDR3 is CASGGGKKAEAFF. The DNA of the CDR3 is TGTGCCAGTGGGGGGGGCAAGAAAGCTGAAGCTTTCTTT.

J is TRBJ1-1 and V is TRBV4-3, with 7 bases lining up with TRBD1. The CDR3 contains 14 residues. CDR1 is LGHNA, CDR2 YSLEER, per germline. The V segment lost 1 base and the J segment 7 bases; nucleotides outside the gene matches: 6. The CDR3 sequence: CASSQVTGAGEAFF. Written as DNA, the CDR3 is TGCGCCAGCAGCCAAGTTACAGGGGCTGGTGAAGCTTTCTTT.

In its sample, this clone was seen many times. V is TRBV7-6 and J is TRBJ1-1; D gene ambiguous. Germline V gene sequence: CDR1 SGHVS, CDR2 FNYEAQ. This CDR3 spans 14 amino acids. The V end was cut by 1 base, the J end by 0 bases, with 6 bases between. The CDR3 reads CASSLDEMNTEAFF. CDR3 coding DNA: TGTGCCAGCAGCTTAGATGAGATGAACACTGAAGCTTTCTTT. Full variable domain (outside the CDR3, taken from reference TRBV7-6 and TRBJ1-1): GAGVSQSPRYKVTKRGQDVALRCDPISGHVSLYWYRQALGQGPEFLTYFNYEAQQDKSGLPNDRFSAERPEGSISTLTIQRTEQRDSAMYRCASSLDEMNTEAFFGQGTRLTVV.

This chain joins TRBV28 and TRBJ1-5; 8 bases map to TRBD1. Unmatched junction bases numbered 5, after V lost 5 bases and J lost 2 bases. This CDR3 has 15 amino acids. Germline lookup yields CDR1 MDHEN and CDR2 SYDVKM. CDR3 DNA: TGTGCCAGCAGTACCGAGGGACAGGGCAATCAGCCCCAGCATTTT. It is translated as CASSTEGQGNQPQHF.

The chain is built from TRBV6-6 and TRBJ1-3, with D unclear. The V gene lost 6 bases and the J gene lost 4 bases, with 13 bases spanning the gap. Germline values: CDR1 MNHNY, CDR2 SVGAGI (reference sequence). The CDR3 has 14 amino acids. The CDR3 nucleotides are TGTGCCAGCAGCCCTGGAGCGAAGGGAAACACCATATATTTT. Protein sequence: CASSPGAKGNTIYF.

The chain couples TRBV5-1 to TRBJ2-1; 10 nucleotides match TRBD2. Unmatched junction bases numbered 6, after V lost 3 bases and J lost 0 bases. Germline CDR1 SGHRS, CDR2 YFSETQ. The CDR3 runs to 17 residues. CDR3 sequence (DNA): TGCGCCAGCAGCTCTGGGGCTAGCGGGAGCTCCTACAATGAGCAGTTCTTC. It yields the protein CASSSGASGSSYNEQFF.

This clone showed up just a few times. V usage is TRBV7-3 and J usage is TRBJ1-2, with TRBD1 identical over 8 bases. The CDR3 is 14 residues long. V lost 2 bases, J lost 7 bases, and 6 bases stayed unmatched. CDR1 and CDR2 (germline): SGHTA, FQGTGA. The CDR3 is CASSLGAGGAGYTF. CDR3 nucleotides: TGTGCCAGCAGCTTAGGAGCAGGGGGCGCTGGCTACACCTTC.

The chain employs TRBV18 and TRBJ1-2, with 8 bases aligning to TRBD1. This CDR3 spans 14 amino acids. With V trimmed by 3 bases and J by 3 bases, 3 bases remained unmatched. CDR1 and CDR2 from the germline V gene are KGHSH and LQKENI. The CDR3 protein is CASSPSGGDYGYTF. The CDR3 DNA reads TGTGCCAGCTCACCCTCAGGGGGCGACTATGGCTACACCTTC.